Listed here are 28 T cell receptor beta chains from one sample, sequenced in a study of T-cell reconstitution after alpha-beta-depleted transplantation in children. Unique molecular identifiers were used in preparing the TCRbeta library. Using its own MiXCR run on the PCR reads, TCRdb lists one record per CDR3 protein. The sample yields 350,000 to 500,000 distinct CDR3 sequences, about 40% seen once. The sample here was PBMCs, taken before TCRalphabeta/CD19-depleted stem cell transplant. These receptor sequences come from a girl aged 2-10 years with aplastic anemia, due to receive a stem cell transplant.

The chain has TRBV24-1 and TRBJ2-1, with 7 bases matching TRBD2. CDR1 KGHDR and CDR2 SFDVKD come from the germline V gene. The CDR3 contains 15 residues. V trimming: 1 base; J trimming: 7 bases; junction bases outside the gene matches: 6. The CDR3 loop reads CATSDFSGRWNEQFF. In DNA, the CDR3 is TGTGCCACCAGTGATTTCTCCGGGAGGTGGAATGAGCAGTTCTTC.

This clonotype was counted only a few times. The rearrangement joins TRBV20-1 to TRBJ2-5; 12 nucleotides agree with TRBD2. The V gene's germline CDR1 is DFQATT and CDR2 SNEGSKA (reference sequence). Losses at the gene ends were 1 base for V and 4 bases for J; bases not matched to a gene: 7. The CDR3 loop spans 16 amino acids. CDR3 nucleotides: TGCAGTGCTAGAGTGCGACTAGCGGGAGAGGGAGAGACCCAGTACTTC. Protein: CSARVRLAGEGETQYF.

The CDR3 loop reads CASSSDNLYEQYF. The CDR3 DNA reads TGCGCCAGCAGTTCGGACAACCTATACGAGCAGTACTTC. The chain employs TRBV5-1 and TRBJ2-7; a weak D match, TRBD1 (5 bases). Germline V gene sequence: CDR1 SGHRS, CDR2 YFSETQ. The germline V and J ends were trimmed by 5 bases and 4 bases, with 13 bases remaining between them. The CDR3 spans 13 residues.

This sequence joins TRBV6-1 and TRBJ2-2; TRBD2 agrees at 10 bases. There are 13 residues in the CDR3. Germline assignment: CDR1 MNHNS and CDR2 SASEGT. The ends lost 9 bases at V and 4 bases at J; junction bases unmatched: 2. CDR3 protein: CASRLAGTGELFF. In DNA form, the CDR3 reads TGTGCCAGTCGACTAGCGGGCACCGGGGAGCTGTTTTTT.

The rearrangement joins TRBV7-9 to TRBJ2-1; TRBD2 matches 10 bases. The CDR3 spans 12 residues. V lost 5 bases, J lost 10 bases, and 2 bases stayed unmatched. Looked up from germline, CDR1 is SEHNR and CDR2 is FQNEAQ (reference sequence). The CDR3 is CASSKTSGEQFF. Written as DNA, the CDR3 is TGTGCCAGCAGCAAGACTAGCGGGGAGCAGTTCTTC.

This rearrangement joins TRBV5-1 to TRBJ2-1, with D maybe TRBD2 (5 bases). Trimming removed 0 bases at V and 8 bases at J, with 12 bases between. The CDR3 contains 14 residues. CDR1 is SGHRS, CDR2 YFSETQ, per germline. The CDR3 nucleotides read TGCGCCAGCAGCTTGGGGAGGCCCGGCGATGAGCAGTTCTTC. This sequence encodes CASSLGRPGDEQFF.

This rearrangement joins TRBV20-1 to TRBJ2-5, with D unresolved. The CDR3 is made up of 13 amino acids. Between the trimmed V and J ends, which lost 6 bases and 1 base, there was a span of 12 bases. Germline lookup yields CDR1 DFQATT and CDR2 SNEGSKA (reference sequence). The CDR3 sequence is CSAAASSQETQYF. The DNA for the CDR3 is TGCAGTGCAGCAGCTAGTTCCCAAGAGACCCAGTACTTC.

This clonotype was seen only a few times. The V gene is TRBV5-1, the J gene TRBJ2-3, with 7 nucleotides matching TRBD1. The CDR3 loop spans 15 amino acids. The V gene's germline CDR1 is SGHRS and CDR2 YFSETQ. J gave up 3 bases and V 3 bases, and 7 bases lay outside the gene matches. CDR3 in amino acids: CASSSDRVVTDTQYF. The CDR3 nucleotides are TGCGCCAGCAGCTCAGACAGGGTCGTAACAGATACGCAGTATTTT.

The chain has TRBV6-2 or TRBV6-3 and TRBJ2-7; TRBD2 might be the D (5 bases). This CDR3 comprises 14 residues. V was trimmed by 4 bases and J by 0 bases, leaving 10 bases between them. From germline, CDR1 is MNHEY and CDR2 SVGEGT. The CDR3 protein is CASSSERTSYEQYF. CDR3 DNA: TGTGCCAGCAGTTCTGAGCGGACCTCCTACGAGCAGTACTTC.

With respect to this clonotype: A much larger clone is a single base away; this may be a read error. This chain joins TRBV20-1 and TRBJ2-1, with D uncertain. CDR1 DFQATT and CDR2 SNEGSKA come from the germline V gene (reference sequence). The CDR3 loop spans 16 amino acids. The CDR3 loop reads CSPRSGAGPNYNEQFF. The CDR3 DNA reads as TGCAGTCCTAGATCGGGCGCCGGACCGAACTACAATGAGCAGTTCTTC.

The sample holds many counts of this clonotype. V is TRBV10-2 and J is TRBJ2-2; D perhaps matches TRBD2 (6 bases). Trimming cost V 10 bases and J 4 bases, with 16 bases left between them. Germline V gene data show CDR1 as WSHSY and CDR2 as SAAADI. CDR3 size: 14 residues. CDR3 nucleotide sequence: TGCGCCACCTTCGGAGGGCCCGCCACCGGGGAGCTGTTTTTT. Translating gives CATFGGPATGELFF.

The CDR3 sequence is CASSRWTDSYEQYF. As DNA, the CDR3 is TGTGCCAGCAGCCGTTGGACAGACTCCTACGAGCAGTACTTC. V and J are TRBV28 and TRBJ2-7, with D perhaps matching TRBD1 (6 bases). Germline V gives CDR1 MDHEN, CDR2 SYDVKM. This CDR3 contains 14 residues. V was trimmed by 6 bases and J by 0 bases, leaving 12 bases between them.

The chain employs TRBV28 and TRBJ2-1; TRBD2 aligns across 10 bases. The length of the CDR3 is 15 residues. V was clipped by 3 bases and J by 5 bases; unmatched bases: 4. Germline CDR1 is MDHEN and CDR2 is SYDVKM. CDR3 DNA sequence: TGTGCCAGCAGTTTTGTAACTAGCGGGAACAATGAGCAGTTCTTC. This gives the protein CASSFVTSGNNEQFF.

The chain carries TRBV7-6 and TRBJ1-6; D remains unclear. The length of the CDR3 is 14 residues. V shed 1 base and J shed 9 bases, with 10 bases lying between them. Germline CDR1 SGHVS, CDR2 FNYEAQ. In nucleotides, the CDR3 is TGTGCCAGCAGCTTAGGGCCCCTCGTTTCACCCCTCCACTTT. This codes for CASSLGPLVSPLHF.

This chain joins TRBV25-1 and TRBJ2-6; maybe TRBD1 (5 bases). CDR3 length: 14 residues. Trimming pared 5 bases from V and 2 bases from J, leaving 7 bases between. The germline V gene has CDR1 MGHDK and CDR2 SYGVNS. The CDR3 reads CASSLQAGANVLTF. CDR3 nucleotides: TGTGCCAGCAGTTTACAGGCTGGGGCCAACGTCCTGACTTTC.

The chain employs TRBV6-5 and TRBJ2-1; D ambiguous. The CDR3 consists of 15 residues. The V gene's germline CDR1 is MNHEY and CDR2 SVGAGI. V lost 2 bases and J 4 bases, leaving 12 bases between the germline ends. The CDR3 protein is CASSYGSTPYNEQFF. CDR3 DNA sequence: TGTGCCAGCAGTTACGGGTCTACACCATACAATGAGCAGTTCTTC.

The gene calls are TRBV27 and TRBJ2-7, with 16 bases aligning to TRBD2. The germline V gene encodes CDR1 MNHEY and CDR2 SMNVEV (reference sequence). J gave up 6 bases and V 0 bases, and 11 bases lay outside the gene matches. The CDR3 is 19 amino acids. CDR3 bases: TGTGCCAGCAGTTTATCAACCTTGGGACTAGCGGGAGGGCCAGCCGAGCAGTACTTC. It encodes CASSLSTLGLAGGPAEQYF.

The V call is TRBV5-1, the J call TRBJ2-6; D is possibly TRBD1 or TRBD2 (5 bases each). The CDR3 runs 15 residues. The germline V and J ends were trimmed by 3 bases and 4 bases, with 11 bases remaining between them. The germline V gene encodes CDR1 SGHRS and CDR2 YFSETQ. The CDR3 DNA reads TGCGCCAGCAGCTCCTCCGGGGCGGGGGCCAACGTCCTGACTTTC. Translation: CASSSSGAGANVLTF.

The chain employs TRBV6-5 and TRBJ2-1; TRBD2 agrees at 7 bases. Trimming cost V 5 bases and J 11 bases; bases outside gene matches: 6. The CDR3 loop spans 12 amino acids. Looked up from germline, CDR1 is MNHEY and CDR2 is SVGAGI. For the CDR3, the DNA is TGTGCCAGCAGTATCACCGGGACTAAGCAGTTCTTC. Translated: CASSITGTKQFF.

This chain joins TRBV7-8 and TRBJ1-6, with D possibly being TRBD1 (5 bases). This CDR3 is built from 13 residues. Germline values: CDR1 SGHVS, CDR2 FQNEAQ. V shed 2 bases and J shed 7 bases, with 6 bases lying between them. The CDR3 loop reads CASSLSGNSPLHF. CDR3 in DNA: TGTGCCAGCAGCTTATCAGGGAATTCACCCCTCCACTTT.

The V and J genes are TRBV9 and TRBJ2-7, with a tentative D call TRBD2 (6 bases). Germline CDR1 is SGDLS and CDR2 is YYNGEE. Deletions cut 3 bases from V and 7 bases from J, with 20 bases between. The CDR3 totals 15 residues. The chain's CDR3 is CASSGAAEGAGEQYF. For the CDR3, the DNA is TGTGCCAGCAGCGGAGCCGCAGAGGGCGCGGGAGAGCAGTACTTC. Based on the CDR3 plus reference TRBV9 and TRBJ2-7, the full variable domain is DSGVTQTPKHLITATGQRVTLRCSPRSGDLSVYWYQQSLDQGLQFLIQYYNGEERAKGNILERFSAQQFPDLHSELNLSSLELGDSALYFCASSGAAEGAGEQYFGPGTRLTVT.

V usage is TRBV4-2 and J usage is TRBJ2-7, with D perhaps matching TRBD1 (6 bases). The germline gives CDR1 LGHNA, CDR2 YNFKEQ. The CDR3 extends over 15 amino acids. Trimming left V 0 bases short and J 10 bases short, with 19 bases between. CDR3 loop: CASSQDLVGTPYQYF. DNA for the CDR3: TGTGCCAGCAGCCAAGATCTAGTAGGGACACCTTACCAGTACTTC.

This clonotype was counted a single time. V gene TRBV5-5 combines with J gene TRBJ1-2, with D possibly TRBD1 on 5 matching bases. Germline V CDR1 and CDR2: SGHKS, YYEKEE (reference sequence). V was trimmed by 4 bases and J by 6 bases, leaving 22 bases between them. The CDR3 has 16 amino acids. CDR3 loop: CASSQLVRGDVDGYTF. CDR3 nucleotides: TGTGCCAGCAGCCAACTCGTCCGGGGGGATGTGGATGGCTACACCTTC.

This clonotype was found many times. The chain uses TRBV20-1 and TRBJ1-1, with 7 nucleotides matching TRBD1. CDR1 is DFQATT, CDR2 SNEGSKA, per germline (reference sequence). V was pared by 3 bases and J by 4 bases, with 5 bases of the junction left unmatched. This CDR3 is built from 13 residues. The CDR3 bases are TGCAGTGCTAGTCGGCAGGGGGTCACTGAAGCTTTCTTT. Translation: CSASRQGVTEAFF.

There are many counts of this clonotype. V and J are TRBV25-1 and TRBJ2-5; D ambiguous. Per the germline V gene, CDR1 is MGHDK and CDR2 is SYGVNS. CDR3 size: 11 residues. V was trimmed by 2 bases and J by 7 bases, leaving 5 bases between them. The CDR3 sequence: CASSETVTQYF. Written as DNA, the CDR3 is TGTGCCAGCAGTGAAACGGTGACCCAGTACTTC.

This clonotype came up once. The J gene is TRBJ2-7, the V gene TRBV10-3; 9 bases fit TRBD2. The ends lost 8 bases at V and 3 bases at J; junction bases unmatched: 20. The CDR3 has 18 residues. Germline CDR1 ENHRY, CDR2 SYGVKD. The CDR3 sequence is CAIDLGLAGIWAIYEQYF. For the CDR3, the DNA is TGTGCCATCGACCTGGGGCTAGCGGGAATTTGGGCGATCTACGAGCAGTACTTC.

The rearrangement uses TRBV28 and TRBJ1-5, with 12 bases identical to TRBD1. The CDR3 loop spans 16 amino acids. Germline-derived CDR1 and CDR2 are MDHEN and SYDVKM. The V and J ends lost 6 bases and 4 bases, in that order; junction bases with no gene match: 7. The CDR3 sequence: CASRVPGQGANQPQHF. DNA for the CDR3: TGTGCCAGCAGGGTTCCGGGACAGGGGGCGAATCAGCCCCAGCATTTT.

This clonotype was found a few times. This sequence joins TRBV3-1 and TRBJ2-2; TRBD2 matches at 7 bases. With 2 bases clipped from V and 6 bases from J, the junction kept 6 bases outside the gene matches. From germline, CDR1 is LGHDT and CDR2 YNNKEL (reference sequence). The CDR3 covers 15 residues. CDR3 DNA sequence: TGTGCCAGCAGCCAAAGGGAGGGGCGGCCCGGGGAGCTGTTTTTT. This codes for CASSQREGRPGELFF.